The TCR beta chain described here comes from a study of CD8 T cells in ankylosing spondylitis. Trimming removed 0 bases at V and 6 bases at J, with 10 bases between. CDR1 SGHRS and CDR2 YFSETQ come from the germline V gene. CDR3 size: 15 residues. The TCR beta libraries were generated through quantitative 5'-RACE incorporating molecular barcodes. TCRdb processed the 5' RACE reads anew with MiXCR; each CDR3 protein has one entry. Here the sample spans roughly 490,000 distinct CDR3 sequences, approximately 5.3% being singletons. This clonotype came up many times. Its target is unknown. General study findings and limits: Reportedly, matched ankylosing spondylitis synovial fluid was significantly enriched for disease-linked clones. A CD8+ phenotype characterized the disease-linked clones, which were relatively rare in peripheral blood. For ankylosing spondylitis blood, a TCR beta motif of 8 or 9 highly homologous variants appeared characteristic. Several of the motif variants were reported before in synovial fluid and blood from reactive arthritis.

The chain combines TRBV5-1 with TRBJ1-6, with D possibly matching TRBD1 (5 bases). Sequenced: blood, either unsorted or a sorted T cell fraction (not recorded which). The sequence was collected from a male donor with ankylosing spondylitis. CDR3 nucleotides: TGCGCCAGCAGCTTGGAAGGGACTCCTAATTCACCCCTCCACTTT. Protein sequence: CASSLEGTPNSPLHF.